The 21 T cell receptor beta chains below all came from one sample that was sequenced in a study of molecular identifiers for immune sequencing clone quantification. In TCRdb, the PCR reads were re-called with MiXCR into one record per CDR3 protein. The sample lists just under 650,000 distinct CDR3 sequences; about 20% were seen once. Material: naive CD8+ T cells from blood, with Jurkat cell RNA spiked in. Subset reported: FACS-sorted CD8+CD4-CCR7+CD45RA+ naive T cells. The source of these receptors is a human donor in good health. Some libraries in this study had Jurkat cell RNA spiked in.

Note on this clonotype: At one end the junction does not follow the germline gene, possibly because of a read error. The chain combines TRBV5-1 with TRBJ2-6; possibly TRBD1 or TRBD2 for D (6 bases each). CDR1 and CDR2 (germline): SGHRS, YFSETQ. CDR3 length: 15 residues. The CDR3 loop is CAGSPGASGANVLTF. CDR3 in DNA: TGCGCCGGCAGCCCGGGGGCCTCTGGGGCCAACGTCCTGACTTTC.

This clonotype was observed a handful of times. Its ends do not fully match the called genes, so a read error is possible. The V gene is TRBV27, the J gene TRBJ2-7, with D hard to call. This CDR3 spans 12 amino acids. Germline CDR1 is MNHEY and CDR2 is SMNVEV (reference sequence). CDR3 DNA sequence: TGTGCCAGCAGTTTTGTCGCTGGCGAGCAGTGCTTC. Its protein product is CASSFVAGEQCF.

Only a few counts were recorded for this clonotype. The CDR3 does not close with the conserved phenylalanine or tryptophan, likely indicating a read error. This chain uses TRBV7-6 with TRBJ1-1; tentative D call: TRBD1 (6 bases). Germline V gene data show CDR1 as SGHVS and CDR2 as FNYEAQ. The CDR3 runs 14 residues. V was shortened by 5 bases and J by 0 bases, with 10 bases between the two germline ends. The CDR3 DNA is TGTGCCAGCAGCCGGACAGACATGAACACTGAAGCTTTCTCT. Residues: CASSRTDMNTEAFS.

About this clonotype: This clone may be a read error of a much larger clone one base away. The gene calls are TRBV5-1 and TRBJ2-1, with 11 bases lining up with TRBD2. Germline CDR1 reads SGHRS; CDR2 reads YFSETQ. This CDR3 has 18 residues. CDR3 DNA sequence: TGCGCCTGCAGCTTGGAGGGCCGCGGGACTAGCGGCCGCGGGGGGCAGTTCTTC. Translation: CACSLEGRGTSGRGGQFF.

The CDR3 reads CASTVGNSPLHF. CDR3 sequence (DNA): TGTGCCAGTACCGTGGGGAATTCACCCCTCCACTTT. The chain links TRBV19 to TRBJ1-6; D unresolved. The CDR3 totals 12 residues. CDR1 and CDR2 from the germline V gene are LNHDA and SQIVND (reference sequence). Between the trimmed V and J ends, which lost 7 bases and 7 bases, there was a span of 8 bases.

To note about this clonotype: A read error is possible here, since a much larger clone lies one base away. The CDR3 DNA reads as TGTGCCAGCAGGTTAAGGACAGGGAACGCTGAAGCTTTCTTT. This translates into CASRLRTGNAEAFF. The rearrangement links TRBV5-8 to TRBJ1-1; TRBD1 aligns across 8 bases. CDR3 length equals 14 residues. Germline V gives CDR1 SGHTS, CDR2 YDEGEE.

This clonotype has only a few counts. The genes are TRBV6-2 or TRBV6-3 and TRBJ2-1; D ambiguous. CDR3 size: 13 residues. V gave up 2 bases and J gave up 6 bases, with 8 bases separating them. Germline CDR1 is MNHEY and CDR2 is SVGEGT. DNA for the CDR3: TGTGCCAGCAGTTACCCCGTGCCCAATGAGCAGTTCTTC. Its protein product is CASSYPVPNEQFF.

The sample holds one count of this clonotype. V and J are TRBV5-3 and TRBJ2-5, with 8 positions matching TRBD2. TRBV5-3 belongs to the ORF category, with a function that is uncertain. This CDR3 has 17 residues. J was trimmed by 1 base and V by 8 bases; bases with no gene match: 16. CDR3 sequence reads: CASGLDLLLAGQETQYF. The CDR3 DNA is TGTGCCAGCGGCTTAGATTTATTGCTAGCGGGCCAAGAGACCCAGTACTTC.

This clonotype has a count of ten or more. V gene TRBV5-6 combines with J gene TRBJ2-7, with a possible D match to TRBD2 (6 bases). Between the trimmed V and J ends, which lost 1 base and 5 bases, there was a span of 16 bases. The CDR3 is 15 amino acids. Germline CDR1 SGHDT, CDR2 YYEEEE. The CDR3 is CASSLWEELWHEQYF. CDR3 coding DNA: TGTGCCAGCAGCTTGTGGGAGGAGCTCTGGCACGAGCAGTACTTC.

This clonotype showed up many times. The chain employs TRBV7-2 and TRBJ2-7, with TRBD1 matching 9 bases. Germline V gene lookup returns CDR1 SGHTA and CDR2 FQGNSA. Losses at the gene ends were 4 bases for V and 4 bases for J; bases not matched to a gene: 11. The CDR3 is made up of 16 amino acids. CDR3 residues: CASSSFPPDRGYEQYF. CDR3 bases: TGTGCCAGCAGCTCCTTCCCACCTGACAGGGGGTACGAGCAGTACTTC.

There are many counts of this clonotype. The genes are TRBV12-3 or TRBV12-4 and TRBJ2-1; 7 bases match TRBD1. CDR3 length: 14 residues. J lost 12 bases, V lost 3 bases, and 11 bases had no gene match. The CDR3 sequence is CASSFGTDGSGQFF. The CDR3 DNA reads as TGTGCCAGCAGTTTCGGGACAGATGGGAGTGGGCAGTTCTTC.

Ten or more counts support this clonotype. The V call is TRBV25-1, the J call TRBJ2-2, with D perhaps matching TRBD1 (5 bases). There are 16 residues in the CDR3. Trimming left V 3 bases short and J 4 bases short, with 15 bases between. Germline-derived CDR1 and CDR2 are MGHDK and SYGVNS. The CDR3 region has the DNA TGTGCCAGCAGTGATTCAATTAGACAGTTCACCGGGGAGCTGTTTTTT. Its protein product is CASSDSIRQFTGELFF.

At least ten counts were recorded for this clonotype. The chain has TRBV29-1 and TRBJ2-1, with 7 nucleotides matching TRBD2. CDR1 and CDR2 from the germline V gene are SQVTM and ANQGSEA. The V gene end was trimmed by 5 bases and the J gene end by 0 bases; junction bases not matched to a gene: 4. There are 14 residues in the CDR3. CDR3 sequence: CSVLTSASYNEQFF. DNA for the CDR3: TGCAGCGTTTTAACTAGCGCCTCCTACAATGAGCAGTTCTTC.

A few counts support this clonotype. The rearrangement links TRBV25-1 to TRBJ2-1; tentative D call: TRBD2 (5 bases). The germline V gene encodes CDR1 MGHDK and CDR2 SYGVNS. Trimming stripped 0 bases from V and 3 bases from J, with 9 bases between. The CDR3 loop spans 15 amino acids. The CDR3 DNA sequence: TGTGCCAGCAGTGAATACGGGAAGAACTACAATGAGCAGTTCTTC. Its protein product is CASSEYGKNYNEQFF. Full variable domain (rest looked up from reference TRBV25-1 and TRBJ2-1): EADIYQTPRYLVIGTGKKITLECSQTMGHDKMYWYQQDPGMELHLIHYSYGVNSTEKGDLSSESTVSRIRTEHFPLTLESARPSHTSQYLCASSEYGKNYNEQFFGPGTRLTVL.

This chain uses TRBV11-1 with TRBJ2-6, with D unclear. Between the trimmed V and J ends, which lost 1 base and 2 bases, there was a span of 9 bases. The CDR3 sequence is 16 residues long. Germline V gives CDR1 SGHAT, CDR2 FQDESV (reference sequence). The CDR3 DNA sequence: TGTGCCAGCAGCTTAGTGGGCCGACCTGGGGCCAACGTCCTGACTTTC. It translates to CASSLVGRPGANVLTF.

This clonotype was picked up many times. The chain uses TRBV7-2 and TRBJ1-5; possible D gene TRBD1, 5 bases. This CDR3 has 15 residues. Germline V CDR1 and CDR2: SGHTA, FQGNSA. V lost 4 bases to trimming and J lost 6 bases, with 16 bases between them. CDR3 protein: CASSSVPGWGQPQHF. The DNA for the CDR3 is TGTGCCAGCAGCTCAGTCCCAGGGTGGGGTCAGCCCCAGCATTTT.

As regards this clonotype: This may be a read error: a much more frequent sequence differs by one nucleotide. The J gene is TRBJ2-1, the V gene TRBV7-9, with TRBD2 identical over 9 bases. The CDR3 has 15 amino acids. CDR1 is SEHNR, CDR2 FQNEAQ, per germline (reference sequence). The ends lost 8 bases at V and 8 bases at J; junction bases unmatched: 13. CDR3 nucleotide sequence: TGTGCCAGCGGCTCCCTTGGTAGCGGGAGTCATGAGCAGTTCTTC. Its translation is CASGSLGSGSHEQFF.

As concerns this clonotype: Its ends do not fully match the called genes, so a read error is possible. V is TRBV9 and J is TRBJ2-2, with D possibly TRBD2 on 5 matching bases. From germline, CDR1 is SGDLS and CDR2 YYNGEE. There are 14 residues in the CDR3. CDR3 sequence (DNA): TGTGCCAGCAGTGGATGGTGGGCGGACGGGGAGCTGCTTTTT. Translated, it gives CASSGWWADGELLF.

This clonotype showed up many times. This chain links TRBV6-6 with TRBJ2-5, with unresolved D. The V and J ends lost 0 bases and 2 bases respectively, with 7 bases between them. The V gene's germline CDR1 is MNHNY and CDR2 SVGAGI (reference sequence). The CDR3 has 14 residues. Here the CDR3 DNA reads TGTGCCAGCAGTTACTCGACATCACAAGAGACCCAGTACTTC. It encodes CASSYSTSQETQYF.

This clonotype was recorded many times. The V and J genes are TRBV24-1 and TRBJ1-4, with a possible D match to TRBD1 (5 bases). Germline V gene sequence: CDR1 KGHDR, CDR2 SFDVKD. The ends were cut back, 5 bases at V and 2 bases at J, with 11 bases in the middle. The CDR3 loop spans 15 amino acids. CDR3 sequence (DNA): TGTGCCACCAGTGCCCAGGGCTCTACTAATGAAAAACTGTTTTTT. Residues: CATSAQGSTNEKLFF.

This clonotype was seen at least ten times. The chain joins TRBV7-9 to TRBJ1-2; D not resolved. The germline V gene encodes CDR1 SEHNR and CDR2 FQNEAQ (reference sequence). The V gene lost 4 bases and the J gene lost 4 bases, with 10 bases spanning the gap. The CDR3 runs to 13 residues. The CDR3 nucleotides are TGTGCCAGCAGCTCCCTGCTCGGCTATGGCTACACCTTC. It yields the protein CASSSLLGYGYTF.